This T cell receptor beta chain was obtained from a study of regulatory T cells in long-lasting Graves disease. Construction of the TCR beta libraries employed iRepertoire HTBI primers in conjunction with Arm-PCR of CDR3 regions. TCRdb reprocessed the multiplex PCR reads via MiXCR and lists one record per CDR3 protein. Here the sample spans 350,000 to 450,000 distinct CDR3 sequences, 12% being singletons. Regarding the study as a whole: Persistent Graves' patients showed less TCR diversity than newly diagnosed ones.

Indicated time point: newly diagnosed GD, antithyroid drugs for less than 3 months. PBMC-derived RNA was used for the TCR library. Remarks on this clonotype: Antigen unknown.

This CDR3 is built from 14 residues. Germline V CDR1 and CDR2: SQVTM, ANQGSEA. Between the trimmed V and J ends, which lost 4 bases and 2 bases, there was a span of 13 bases. The same sample was also studied in work on T cells in Graves' hyperthyroidism and ophthalmopathy. That work states: Patients showing uncontrolled infection, other autoimmune disease, pregnancy or lactation were ineligible. Researchers ran a first-round RT-PCR on the TCR CDR3 using the HTBI primer set. Most clonotypes expanded in the thyroid (above 0.001) were also present in blood.

The sequenced sample was peripheral blood mononuclear cells (PBMCs), obtained at new diagnosis, from a patient treated with antithyroid drugs. The sequence derives from a woman in her late teens or twenties with Graves disease. The J gene is TRBJ2-3, the V gene TRBV29-1; D gene uncertain. Here the CDR3 reads CSVVKGSSTDTQYF. The CDR3, as DNA: TGCAGCGTTGTTAAGGGTAGTTCCACAGATACGCAGTATTTT.